A single sample gave rise to the 8 T cell receptor beta chains below, sequenced in a study of shared T cell receptors in the human thymus. Some clones are missing from TCRdb's copy, which holds only in-frame ones; the method was immunoSEQ multiplex PCR. This sample has some 700,000 clones; approximately 85% occur once, and the top ten carry roughly 0.01%. These sequences were also reported in another study, on human thymus T cells.

Input material: thymocytes. Receptor source: a girl under three years old with a congenital heart defect.

The rearrangement joins TRBV30 to TRBJ1-3; no definite D call. This CDR3 comprises 14 residues. Germline V lookup: CDR1 GTSNPN, CDR2 SVGIG (reference sequence). V lost 0 bases, J lost 0 bases, and 6 bases lay in between. CDR3 in amino acids: CAWSVSLSGNTIYF. As DNA, the CDR3 is TGTGCCTGGAGTGTTAGTCTCTCTGGAAACACCATATATTTT.

The chain joins TRBV5-8 to TRBJ2-7, with 8 bases fitting TRBD1. CDR3 length: 15 amino acids. V trimming: 0 bases; J trimming: 4 bases; junction bases outside the gene matches: 6. Germline V gene sequence: CDR1 SGHTS, CDR2 YDEGEE. CDR3 bases: TGTGCCAGCAGCTTGGAACAGGGGGTCATGTACGAGCAGTACTTC. This encodes CASSLEQGVMYEQYF.

The chain recombines TRBV5-8 with TRBJ2-3; TRBD2 is a possible D gene (7 bases). Germline V CDR1 and CDR2: SGHTS, YDEGEE. V was clipped by 4 bases and J by 4 bases, with 19 bases between them. CDR3 length: 16 amino acids. CDR3 in amino acids: CASSPERGHLADTQYF. The CDR3 DNA reads TGTGCCAGCAGCCCTGAGCGGGGACACCTTGCAGATACGCAGTATTTT.

The CDR3 nucleotides are TGTGCCAGCAGTGACGGGACAGGGTTTTACAATGAGCAGTTCTTC. Translating it yields CASSDGTGFYNEQFF. The chain recombines TRBV25-1 with TRBJ2-1, with 9 nucleotides matching TRBD1. Germline V gives CDR1 MGHDK, CDR2 SYGVNS. V lost 3 bases and J lost 4; bases outside the gene matches: 4. This CDR3 region has 15 residues.

The chain has TRBV27 and TRBJ1-5, with D possibly TRBD1 on 6 matching bases. Deletions cut 5 bases from V and 10 bases from J, with 24 bases between. The CDR3 spans 16 residues. CDR1 MNHEY and CDR2 SMNVEV come from the germline V gene (reference sequence). CDR3 residues: CASSPLTTGGGQPQHF. The CDR3, as DNA: TGTGCCAGCAGTCCTTTAACCACTGGGGGCGGGCAACCCCAGCATTTT.

V and J are TRBV7-8 and TRBJ1-4, with 9 bases matching TRBD1. In germline, CDR1 is SGHVS, CDR2 FQNEAQ. The V segment lost 5 bases and the J segment 2 bases; nucleotides outside the gene matches: 6. The CDR3 contains 16 residues. The CDR3: CASSPGQGITNEKLFF. Written as DNA, the CDR3 is TGTGCCAGCAGCCCAGGACAGGGGATCACTAATGAAAAACTGTTTTTT.

The table lists this clone with a few counts. V is TRBV2 and J is TRBJ1-1; D is unclear. The ends were cut back, 3 bases at V and 4 bases at J, with 12 bases in the middle. The CDR3 runs 14 residues. CDR1 is SNHLY and CDR2 is FYNNEI in the germline V gene. DNA for the CDR3: TGTGCCAGCAGTGATAGCGTCATCGTCACTGAAGCTTTCTTT. It yields the protein CASSDSVIVTEAFF.

This sequence joins TRBV19 and TRBJ1-6; D is possibly TRBD1 (6 bases). CDR1 and CDR2 (germline): LNHDA, SQIVND (reference sequence). V lost 6 bases to trimming and J lost 0 bases, with 12 bases between them. This CDR3 region has 16 residues. CDR3 DNA sequence: TGTGCCAGTAGCCCGGACAGATTCTCCTATAATTCACCCCTCCACTTT. This sequence encodes CASSPDRFSYNSPLHF.